Following are 11 T cell receptor beta chains from one sample sequenced in a study of CD8 T cells in ankylosing spondylitis. MiXCR, applied by TCRdb to the 5' RACE reads, yields one record per CDR3 protein. Of some 290,000 distinct CDR3 sequences listed, 20% were seen once; the top ten hold less than 9.5%. The sequencing sample was made of blood, either unsorted or a sorted T cell fraction (not recorded which). All receptors derive from a male donor with ankylosing spondylitis or in good health (not recorded which).

The chain links TRBV4-1 to TRBJ1-4; tentatively, D is TRBD1 (5 bases). CDR3 length: 16 residues. Germline CDR1 and CDR2: MGHRA and YSYEKL. V was cut by 0 bases and J by 4 bases, with 12 bases left in between. The CDR3 DNA reads as TGCGCCAGCAGCCAAGATTTAGTACAGGATAATGAAAAACTGTTTTTT. Residues: CASSQDLVQDNEKLFF.

The chain recombines TRBV12-3 or TRBV12-4 with TRBJ1-1, with D possibly being TRBD1 (5 bases). V gave up 6 bases and J gave up 7 bases, with 12 bases separating them. The CDR3 sequence is 12 residues long. CDR3 coding DNA: TGTGCCAGCAGCAGCGGGGGTATTGAAGCTTTCTTT. Translating gives CASSSGGIEAFF.

The chain has TRBV29-1 and TRBJ2-7, with TRBD1 matching over 8 bases. The J segment lost 6 bases and the V segment lost 6 bases, leaving 7 bases of the junction unmatched. CDR1 SQVTM and CDR2 ANQGSEA come from the germline V gene. This CDR3 is built from 12 residues. The CDR3 here is CSVGGQGTEQYV. CDR3 coding DNA: TGCAGCGTGGGCGGACAGGGTACCGAGCAGTACGTC.

The chain links TRBV28 to TRBJ2-5; maybe TRBD2 (5 bases). The CDR3 has 16 residues. Trimming removed 5 bases from V and 0 bases from J, with 16 bases in between. Germline loops: CDR1 MDHEN, CDR2 SYDVKM. The chain's CDR3 is CASSSARVGYQETQYF. Written as DNA, the CDR3 is TGTGCCAGCAGTAGCGCGAGGGTCGGGTACCAAGAGACCCAGTACTTC.

The chain couples TRBV20-1 to TRBJ1-2; no clear D. The V end lost 5 bases, the J end lost 0 bases, and 16 bases lay between the germline ends. This CDR3 has 15 amino acids. Germline V CDR1 and CDR2: DFQATT, SNEGSKA (reference sequence). CDR3 in amino acids: CSALPHSQANYGYTF. The CDR3 DNA sequence: TGCAGTGCTCTCCCCCACTCTCAAGCTAACTATGGCTACACCTTC.

This clonotype was recorded a few times. The chain has TRBV20-1 and TRBJ1-1; D remains unclear. Germline CDR1 reads DFQATT; CDR2 reads SNEGSKA (reference sequence). Between the trimmed V and J ends, which lost 6 bases and 7 bases, there was a span of 12 bases. The CDR3 has 11 residues. CDR3 protein: CSAQVRVEAFF. The CDR3 nucleotides read TGCAGTGCGCAAGTTAGGGTTGAAGCTTTCTTT.

J is TRBJ1-2 and V is TRBV5-5; D is unclear. V was cut by 3 bases and J by 5 bases, with 5 bases left in between. In germline, CDR1 is SGHKS, CDR2 YYEKEE (reference sequence). The CDR3 is made up of 11 amino acids. The CDR3 reads CASSSRYGYTF. CDR3 coding DNA: TGTGCCAGCAGCTCTCGATATGGCTACACCTTC.

This clonotype showed up just a few times. The chain joins TRBV20-1 to TRBJ2-1; possibly TRBD1 for D (6 bases). The CDR3 contains 16 residues. The germline V gene has CDR1 DFQATT and CDR2 SNEGSKA (reference sequence). V shed 3 bases and J shed 0 bases, with 15 bases lying between them. CDR3 sequence (DNA): TGCAGTGCTAGGCGGTGGGGGCTAGACTCCTACAATGAGCAGTTCTTC. It is translated as CSARRWGLDSYNEQFF.

The chain has TRBV7-8 and TRBJ2-1; possibly TRBD2 for D (6 bases). In germline, CDR1 is SGHVS, CDR2 FQNEAQ. Between the trimmed V and J ends, which lost 5 bases and 2 bases, there was a span of 13 bases. This CDR3 comprises 15 residues. The CDR3 loop reads CASSPAAGTYNEQFF. Here the CDR3 DNA reads TGTGCCAGCAGCCCGGCCGCGGGGACCTACAATGAGCAGTTCTTC.

This clonotype was detected only a few times. The V call is TRBV11-2, the J call TRBJ1-5; D is uncertain. V was clipped by 5 bases and J by 6 bases, with 14 bases between them. The V gene's germline CDR1 is SGHAT and CDR2 FQNNGV. The CDR3 is 14 residues long. This chain's CDR3 is CASSLSGTRQPQHF. CDR3 in DNA: TGTGCCAGCAGCCTATCGGGCACGCGTCAGCCCCAGCATTTT.

This clonotype has a handful of counts. V gene TRBV3-1 combines with J gene TRBJ2-1; D remains unclear. Germline-derived CDR1 and CDR2 are LGHDT and YNNKEL (reference sequence). This CDR3 is 14 amino acids long. Trimming left V 4 bases short and J 3 bases short, with 10 bases between. The CDR3 bases are TGTGCCAGCAGCCCCGGAAGGTTCTACAATGAGCAGTTCTTC. Its translation: CASSPGRFYNEQFF.